This TCR beta chain was sequenced in a study of blood T cell repertoires in COVID-19. Authors' analysis steps: Nucleated cell counts were estimated from reference gene primer amplification. The table came from immunoSEQ multiplex PCR; TCRdb's copy has only in-frame clones and leaves some out. V and J calls and clone size are those listed in that table; D and trimming were worked out from the DNA. Among roughly 200,000 clones, approximately 89% were seen once, and the ten largest hold roughly 8.2%. Per germline, CDR1 MNHEY and CDR2 SVGAGI. This CDR3 is built from 14 residues. The V end lost 5 bases, the J end lost 4 bases, and 14 bases lay between the germline ends.

This chain links TRBV6-5 with TRBJ1-1; possibly TRBD1 for D (5 bases). Sample: peripheral blood. The origin of this receptor is a woman aged 55-70 years with acute or convalescent COVID-19. The CDR3 region has the DNA TGTGCCAGCAGTCCGCAGGGCATAGGCACTGAAGCTTTCTTT. Translating gives CASSPQGIGTEAFF.